The 24 T cell receptor beta chains below come from one sample, sequenced in a study of cytomegalovirus exposure and HLA in healthy donors. The study ran its PCR with 60 Vbeta and 13 Jbeta primers. Assay: immunoSEQ multiplex PCR; the TCRdb copy retains only in-frame clones and omits some. The sample has some 130,000 clones; nearly 65% are singletons. The sequenced sample was PBMCs. These receptor sequences come from a man aged 35-49 years in good health and CMV-seropositive.

The gene calls are TRBV5-1 and TRBJ2-3; 13 nucleotides agree with TRBD2. V lost 4 bases, J lost 2 bases, and 4 bases stayed unmatched. There are 16 residues in the CDR3. CDR1 and CDR2 from the germline V gene are SGHRS and YFSETQ. The CDR3, as DNA: TGCGCCAGCAGCATGGGGACTAGCGGGGACACAGATACGCAGTATTTT. Its translation: CASSMGTSGDTDTQYF.

This chain joins TRBV2 and TRBJ1-2; 9 nucleotides agree with TRBD1. With 4 bases clipped from V and 2 bases from J, the junction kept 2 bases outside the gene matches. CDR1 and CDR2 from the germline V gene are SNHLY and FYNNEI. This CDR3 comprises 14 residues. The CDR3 region is CASSVQGANYGYTF. The CDR3 DNA reads as TGTGCCAGCAGTGTACAGGGGGCGAACTATGGCTACACCTTC.

V usage is TRBV10-3 and J usage is TRBJ1-5; D is perhaps TRBD1 (6 bases). The CDR3 is 13 residues long. Germline loops: CDR1 ENHRY, CDR2 SYGVKD. The V and J ends lost 6 bases and 2 bases respectively, with 8 bases between them. The CDR3 DNA reads TGTGCCATCAGCCCAGGGGGCAATCAGCCCCAGCATTTT. Protein: CAISPGGNQPQHF.

The CDR3 here is CASSLSSGGAPKNIQYF. CDR3 DNA sequence: TGTGCCAGCAGTTTATCTTCCGGGGGGGCCCCCAAAAACATTCAGTACTTC. The rearrangement joins TRBV27 to TRBJ2-4, with 8 positions matching TRBD2. The CDR3 length is 17 residues. With V trimmed by 0 bases and J by 2 bases, 6 bases remained unmatched. CDR1 is MNHEY, CDR2 SMNVEV, per germline (reference sequence).

V and J are TRBV7-2 and TRBJ1-2; D unresolved. The V gene's germline CDR1 is SGHTA and CDR2 FQGNSA. Trimming removed 3 bases at V and 3 bases at J, with 5 bases between. This CDR3 spans 12 amino acids. Here the CDR3 reads CASSLRDYGYTF. The CDR3, as DNA: TGTGCCAGCAGCTTGCGAGACTATGGCTACACCTTC.

The chain is built from TRBV11-2 and TRBJ2-1; 10 bases are a match to TRBD2. V trimming: 4 bases; J trimming: 1 base; junction bases outside the gene matches: 4. The CDR3 runs 16 residues. Germline V CDR1 and CDR2: SGHAT, FQNNGV. CDR3 loop: CASSSPLAGSYNEQFF. CDR3 in DNA: TGTGCCAGCAGCTCCCCACTAGCGGGATCCTACAATGAGCAGTTCTTC.

This chain links TRBV11-2 with TRBJ2-7; 8 bases line up with TRBD1. The J segment lost 1 base and the V segment lost 6 bases, leaving 5 bases of the junction unmatched. The germline V gene has CDR1 SGHAT and CDR2 FQNNGV. This CDR3 region has 14 residues. The CDR3 here is CASRPDRASYEQYF. The DNA for the CDR3 is TGTGCCAGCAGACCGGACAGGGCATCCTACGAGCAGTACTTC.

The rearrangement joins TRBV7-3 to TRBJ2-7, with TRBD2 matching 14 bases. CDR1 and CDR2 from the germline V gene are SGHTA and FQGTGA. The length of the CDR3 is 15 residues. Germline trimming cut 6 bases from V and 4 bases from J; bases unmatched to any gene: 5. CDR3 DNA: TGTGCCAGCAGTCCCGGACTAGCGGGAGGATACGAGCAGTACTTC. Translation gives CASSPGLAGGYEQYF.

This sequence joins TRBV10-1 and TRBJ2-5, with D possibly being TRBD2 (5 bases). The J call is doubtful: the DNA matches TRBJ2-7 better. This CDR3 has 14 residues. In germline, CDR1 is WNHNN, CDR2 SYGVQD (reference sequence). The CDR3 bases are TGCGCCAGCAGCCCGACCGGGGTCTCCTACGAGCAGTACTTC. Protein sequence: CASSPTGVSYEQYF.

This chain uses TRBV15 with TRBJ1-1, with 8 positions matching TRBD1. The CDR3 is 14 residues long. V dropped 5 bases and J dropped 5; count of bases not matched to a gene: 7. CDR1 is LNHNV, CDR2 YYDKDF, per germline (reference sequence). The CDR3 nucleotides are TGTGCCACCAGCTTCCAACAGGGGGTGACTGAAGCTTTCTTT. It translates to CATSFQQGVTEAFF.

This clone has a handful of counts. The gene calls are TRBV6-1 and TRBJ2-3; D gene unclear. Trimming removed 5 bases at V and 0 bases at J, with 6 bases between. CDR3 length: 13 residues. Germline-derived CDR1 and CDR2 are MNHNS and SASEGT. The CDR3 DNA reads as TGTGCCAGCAGTTCGGTTAGCACAGATACGCAGTATTTT. Translating gives CASSSVSTDTQYF.

The CDR3 DNA reads TGTGCCAGCAGCGAGGGACAGGGACGGACGCCCCAGCATTTT. Its protein product is CASSEGQGRTPQHF. This sequence joins TRBV6-1 and TRBJ1-5, with 9 positions matching TRBD1. CDR1 and CDR2 from the germline V gene are MNHNS and SASEGT. The J segment lost 9 bases and the V segment lost 6 bases, leaving 9 bases of the junction unmatched. The CDR3 extends over 14 amino acids.

This clone was found once. The rearrangement links TRBV4-3 to TRBJ2-3, with 11 positions matching TRBD2. From germline, CDR1 is LGHNA and CDR2 YSLEER. V dropped 0 bases and J dropped 1; count of bases not matched to a gene: 9. The CDR3 loop spans 19 amino acids. The CDR3 nucleotides are TGCGCCAGCAGCCAAGAAACGGGCAGGGGACTAGCGGGCACAGATACGCAGTATTTT. Translating gives CASSQETGRGLAGTDTQYF.

The count of this clone is one. The V gene is TRBV18, the J gene TRBJ2-7; D may be TRBD1 (5 bases). V lost 6 bases, J lost 5 bases, and 17 bases lay in between. The CDR3 extends over 14 amino acids. The germline CDR1 and CDR2 sequences are KGHSH and LQKENI. The CDR3 region is CASSPKTAGHEQYF. The CDR3 DNA reads TGTGCCAGCTCGCCAAAGACAGCAGGCCACGAGCAGTACTTC.

The CDR3 spells CASSEWSSGEYEQYF. The CDR3 DNA follows: TGTGCCAGCAGTGAATGGTCTAGCGGAGAATACGAGCAGTACTTC. The genes are TRBV25-1 and TRBJ2-7, with TRBD2 matching over 7 bases. This CDR3 has 15 residues. Germline V gene lookup returns CDR1 MGHDK and CDR2 SYGVNS. V trimming: 1 base; J trimming: 4 bases; junction bases outside the gene matches: 7.

The chain joins TRBV9 to TRBJ2-1, with 9 nucleotides matching TRBD2. The CDR3 is 15 residues long. The junction had 6 bases not matched to a gene; V was cut back by 0 bases and J by 8 bases. The germline gives CDR1 SGDLS, CDR2 YYNGEE. This CDR3 reads CASSVVAGVGYEQFF. CDR3 in DNA: TGTGCCAGCAGCGTAGTAGCGGGAGTAGGCTATGAGCAGTTCTTC.

This rearrangement joins TRBV4-3 to TRBJ2-1; unclear D gene. CDR3 length: 16 amino acids. Germline-derived CDR1 and CDR2 are LGHNA and YSLEER. Trimming took off 3 bases at V and 0 bases at J, with 12 bases between the two ends. This CDR3 is CASSHYPGSSYNEQFF. The CDR3, as DNA: TGCGCCAGCAGCCACTACCCGGGTAGCTCCTACAATGAGCAGTTCTTC.

The chain uses TRBV10-3 and TRBJ2-7; 9 nucleotides line up with TRBD2. V lost 0 bases and J lost 3; bases outside the gene matches: 6. Germline V lookup: CDR1 ENHRY, CDR2 SYGVKD. This CDR3 has 16 amino acids. The CDR3 bases are TGTGCCATCAGTGAGTCGGCTAGCGGGGCCGACTACGAGCAGTACTTC. As protein: CAISESASGADYEQYF.

V usage is TRBV19 and J usage is TRBJ1-3; D remains ambiguous. This CDR3 has 16 residues. The germline V gene encodes CDR1 LNHDA and CDR2 SQIVND (reference sequence). Trimming removed 9 bases at V and 4 bases at J, with 22 bases between. CDR3 coding DNA: TGTGCCAGCGCCGACGGACTTTGGGCTGGCGGAAACACCATATATTTT. Protein product: CASADGLWAGGNTIYF.

The chain recombines TRBV7-9 with TRBJ2-6; D may be TRBD2 (6 bases). Trimming removed 0 bases from V and 0 bases from J, with 6 bases in between. Germline lookup yields CDR1 SEHNR and CDR2 FQNEAQ (reference sequence). There are 16 residues in the CDR3. DNA of the CDR3: TGTGCCAGCAGCTTAGCGGGGGGCTCTGGGGCCAACGTCCTGACTTTC. The encoded protein is CASSLAGGSGANVLTF.

The rearrangement uses TRBV11-2 and TRBJ2-1; 9 bases are shared with TRBD1. The CDR3 has 14 amino acids. J was trimmed by 7 bases and V by 6 bases; bases with no gene match: 7. In germline, CDR1 is SGHAT, CDR2 FQNNGV. As DNA, the CDR3 is TGTGCCAGCAGGCGGGACAGGGAGTCTAATGAGCAGTTCTTC. As protein: CASRRDRESNEQFF.

The V gene is TRBV27, the J gene TRBJ2-7, with D perhaps TRBD1 (5 bases). The CDR3 runs 12 residues. Germline loops: CDR1 MNHEY, CDR2 SMNVEV (reference sequence). Trimming took 3 bases from V and 7 from J, leaving 10 bases between them. The CDR3 here is CASSFQGREQYF. CDR3 nucleotide sequence: TGTGCCAGCAGTTTCCAGGGAAGGGAGCAGTACTTC.

This clone was observed a handful of times. The genes are TRBV7-3 and TRBJ1-1; D unclear. V was shortened by 3 bases and J by 5 bases, with 13 bases between the two germline ends. Germline V gene lookup returns CDR1 SGHTA and CDR2 FQGTGA. The CDR3 is 14 amino acids. The DNA of the CDR3 is TGTGCCAGCAGCTTTTCCAACTCGGGGACTGAAGCTTTCTTT. Translating it yields CASSFSNSGTEAFF.

The gene calls are TRBV7-9 and TRBJ2-3; TRBD2 matches at 8 bases. CDR1 is SEHNR and CDR2 is FQNEAQ in the germline V gene (reference sequence). After removal of 6 bases from V and 4 bases from J, the junction contained 3 bases not matched to a gene. The CDR3 loop spans 13 amino acids. DNA of the CDR3: TGTGCCAGCAGGATAGCGGGGTCAGATACGCAGTATTTT. This translates into CASRIAGSDTQYF.